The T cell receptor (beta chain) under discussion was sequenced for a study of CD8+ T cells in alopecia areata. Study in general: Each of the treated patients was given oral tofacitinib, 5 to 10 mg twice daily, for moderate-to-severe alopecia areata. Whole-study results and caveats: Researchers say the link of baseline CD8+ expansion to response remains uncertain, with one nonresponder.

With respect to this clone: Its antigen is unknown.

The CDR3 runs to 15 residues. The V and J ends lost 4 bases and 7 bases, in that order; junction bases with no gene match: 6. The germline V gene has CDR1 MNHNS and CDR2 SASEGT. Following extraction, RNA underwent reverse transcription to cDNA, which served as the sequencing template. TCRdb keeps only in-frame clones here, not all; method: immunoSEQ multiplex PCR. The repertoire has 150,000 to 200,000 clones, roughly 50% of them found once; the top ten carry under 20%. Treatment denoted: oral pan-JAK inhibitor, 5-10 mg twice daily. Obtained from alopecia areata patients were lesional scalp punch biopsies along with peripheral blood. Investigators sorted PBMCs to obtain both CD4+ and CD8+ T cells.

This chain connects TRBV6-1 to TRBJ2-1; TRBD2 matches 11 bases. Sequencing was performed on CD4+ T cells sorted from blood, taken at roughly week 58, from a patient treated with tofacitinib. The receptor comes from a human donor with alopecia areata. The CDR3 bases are TGTGCCAGCAGTGCGTCTAGCGGGGGGCAAAATGAGCAGTTCTTC. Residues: CASSASSGGQNEQFF.